A single sample is the source of the 32 T cell receptor beta chains below, sequenced in a study of cytomegalovirus exposure and HLA in healthy donors. Researchers ran the PCR with 60 Vbeta and 13 Jbeta primers. Sequencing was performed with immunoSEQ multiplex PCR; in TCRdb, only in-frame clones are kept and a portion is missing. This sample yields just under 95,000 clones, of which roughly four fifths are seen a single time; under 13% belongs to the top ten. Sequencing used PBMCs. These receptors were obtained from a human donor in good health.

DNA for the CDR3: TGTGCCAGCAGCTTAATAGGAGCGGGAGCCTCCGATGAGCAGTTCTTC. This gives the protein CASSLIGAGASDEQFF. The genes are TRBV7-9 and TRBJ2-1; 8 bases line up with TRBD2. The V gene end was trimmed by 2 bases and the J gene end by 8 bases; junction bases not matched to a gene: 11. Per germline, CDR1 SEHNR and CDR2 FQNEAQ (reference sequence). The CDR3 covers 16 residues.

The V call is TRBV6-5, the J call TRBJ2-2; D is ambiguous. CDR1 is MNHEY, CDR2 SVGAGI, per germline. There are 14 residues in the CDR3. With 5 bases removed from V and 1 base from J, the gap between germline ends came to 8 bases. CDR3 residues: CASSPPRNTGELFF. CDR3 nucleotides: TGTGCCAGCAGTCCCCCGCGGAACACCGGGGAGCTGTTTTTT.

V and J are TRBV2 and TRBJ1-2, with a possible D match to TRBD1 (6 bases). Germline assignment: CDR1 SNHLY and CDR2 FYNNEI. The CDR3 is made up of 13 amino acids. Between the trimmed V and J ends, which lost 2 bases and 6 bases, there was a span of 10 bases. CDR3 sequence reads: CASSEQGIDGYTF. CDR3 in DNA: TGTGCCAGCAGTGAACAGGGGATCGATGGCTACACCTTC.

CDR3 nucleotides: TGTGCCAGCTCACCCGGACTAGCGGGAGTTTCCTACGAGCAGTACTTC. Its translation is CASSPGLAGVSYEQYF. The chain combines TRBV18 with TRBJ2-7; 13 nucleotides match TRBD2. The CDR3 runs 16 residues. CDR1 is KGHSH, CDR2 LQKENI, per germline. Trimming removed 3 bases from V and 1 base from J; junction bases left unmatched: 3.

V is TRBV4-1 and J is TRBJ1-5, with 9 bases lining up with TRBD1. The V gene end was trimmed by 0 bases and the J gene end by 5 bases; junction bases not matched to a gene: 5. The CDR3 totals 16 residues. Per germline, CDR1 MGHRA and CDR2 YSYEKL. The CDR3 loop is CASSQDTGGPDQPQHF. The CDR3 DNA reads as TGCGCCAGCAGCCAAGATACAGGGGGCCCGGATCAGCCCCAGCATTTT.

The CDR3 is CAIRGAQGFDEQYF. The CDR3, as DNA: TGTGCCATCAGGGGAGCACAGGGTTTCGACGAGCAGTACTTC. The chain uses TRBV10-3 and TRBJ2-7, with D perhaps TRBD1 (6 bases). The V gene's germline CDR1 is ENHRY and CDR2 SYGVKD. The CDR3 is 14 amino acids. The V end lost 6 bases, the J end lost 5 bases, and 17 bases lay between the germline ends.

The chain recombines TRBV19 with TRBJ2-7; D is possibly TRBD2 (6 bases). CDR1 LNHDA and CDR2 SQIVND come from the germline V gene (reference sequence). This CDR3 is built from 14 residues. The germline V and J ends were trimmed by 7 bases and 6 bases, with 19 bases remaining between them. The CDR3 reads CASTGGQPGGEQYF. The DNA of the CDR3 is TGTGCCAGTACCGGAGGCCAACCCGGGGGCGAGCAGTACTTC.

The rearrangement links TRBV19 to TRBJ1-2, with D maybe TRBD1 (5 bases). From germline, CDR1 is LNHDA and CDR2 SQIVND (reference sequence). V gave up 4 bases and J gave up 2 bases, with 8 bases separating them. This CDR3 contains 13 residues. CDR3: CASSRAGNYGYTF. Written as DNA, the CDR3 is TGTGCCAGTAGTAGGGCAGGGAACTATGGCTACACCTTC.

CDR3 sequence: CASSTPQYGATNEKLFF. CDR3 DNA: TGTGCCAGTAGTACCCCCCAGTATGGGGCGACTAATGAAAAACTGTTTTTT. V and J are TRBV19 and TRBJ1-4, with TRBD1 as a possible D gene (5 bases). Looked up from germline, CDR1 is LNHDA and CDR2 is SQIVND (reference sequence). This CDR3 is 17 amino acids long. Deletions cut 4 bases from V and 2 bases from J, with 17 bases between. The entire variable domain, with the rest obtained from reference TRBV19 and TRBJ1-4, is as follows: DGGITQSPKYLFRKEGQNVTLSCEQNLNHDAMYWYRQDPGQGLRLIYYSQIVNDFQKGDIAEGYSVSREKKESFPLTVTSAQKNPTAFYLCASSTPQYGATNEKLFFGSGTQLSVL.

This chain uses TRBV5-8 with TRBJ1-5; the match to TRBD1 covers 11 bases. The CDR3 runs 16 residues. The trim removed 1 base at V and 7 bases at J, leaving 7 bases unmatched. From germline, CDR1 is SGHTS and CDR2 YDEGEE. The CDR3 DNA follows: TGTGCCAGCAGCTTGTATGGACAGGGGGCTGGGCAGCCCCAGCATTTT. It codes for CASSLYGQGAGQPQHF. Combining the CDR3 with reference TRBV5-8 and TRBJ1-5 gives the whole variable domain EAGVTQSPTHLIKTRGQQATLRCSPISGHTSVYWYQQALGLGLQFLLWYDEGEERNRGNFPPRFSGRQFPNYSSELNVNALELEDSALYLCASSLYGQGAGQPQHFGDGTRLSIL.

The rearrangement joins TRBV5-1 to TRBJ2-5; D is undetermined. V was trimmed by 5 bases and J by 1 base, leaving 9 bases between them. From germline, CDR1 is SGHRS and CDR2 YFSETQ. This CDR3 region has 13 residues. CDR3 in amino acids: CASSPYSQETQYF. Written as DNA, the CDR3 is TGCGCCAGCAGTCCATACAGCCAAGAGACCCAGTACTTC. The complete variable domain, with remaining parts taken from reference TRBV5-1 and TRBJ2-5, reads KAGVTQTPRYLIKTRGQQVTLSCSPISGHRSVSWYQQTPGQGLQFLFEYFSETQRNKGNFPGRFSGRQFSNSRSEMNVSTLELGDSALYLCASSPYSQETQYFGPGTRLLVL.

V is TRBV7-2 and J is TRBJ1-4; D is unclear. Germline CDR1 reads SGHTA; CDR2 reads FQGNSA. Trimming shortened V by 5 bases and J by 1 base, and 14 bases separated the two germline ends. The CDR3 contains 16 residues. CDR3 sequence (DNA): TGTGCCAGCAGCACCCGAGGGTCGGGAACTAATGAAAAACTGTTTTTT. Amino acids: CASSTRGSGTNEKLFF.

This clone appeared once. The CDR3 DNA sequence: TGTGCCAGCAGCTTAGTCGGGTCCCTAGCTCATGAGCAGTTCTTC. Translated: CASSLVGSLAHEQFF. The chain is built from TRBV7-8 and TRBJ2-1; D might be TRBD2 (5 bases). V lost 1 base and J lost 8, with 15 bases in between. The CDR3 contains 15 residues. Germline V gene lookup returns CDR1 SGHVS and CDR2 FQNEAQ.

The rearrangement joins TRBV19 to TRBJ1-4; a possible D gene is TRBD1 (5 bases). The V end lost 2 bases, the J end lost 8 bases, and 15 bases lay between the germline ends. Germline V gene sequence: CDR1 LNHDA, CDR2 SQIVND (reference sequence). The CDR3 extends over 15 amino acids. CDR3 loop: CASSINGQGREKLFF. In DNA, the CDR3 is TGTGCCAGTAGTATAAACGGGCAGGGTCGGGAAAAACTGTTTTTT.

This clone has only a few counts. This CDR3 is CATHREGNEQFF. In DNA, the CDR3 is TGTGCCACCCACAGGGAAGGGAATGAGCAGTTCTTC. The V call is TRBV28, the J call TRBJ2-1; possibly TRBD1 for D (6 bases). The CDR3 runs 12 residues. Germline CDR1 MDHEN, CDR2 SYDVKM. V gave up 10 bases and J gave up 7 bases, with 14 bases separating them.

This chain joins TRBV29-1 and TRBJ2-1, with TRBD2 matching 9 bases. V shed 4 bases and J 2 bases; nucleotides not matched to a gene: 12. Germline values: CDR1 SQVTM, CDR2 ANQGSEA. The CDR3 covers 17 residues. CDR3 nucleotide sequence: TGCAGCGTTGGGCCCGGAGTAGCGGGAGCTCCCTACAATGAGCAGTTCTTC. The encoded protein is CSVGPGVAGAPYNEQFF.

V usage is TRBV4-3 and J usage is TRBJ2-5; 7 nucleotides line up with TRBD2. This CDR3 is 15 amino acids long. Germline CDR1 reads LGHNA; CDR2 reads YSLEER. V shed 5 bases, J shed 0 bases, and the junction held 6 bases outside the gene matches. The CDR3 loop reads CASSARLANQETQYF. DNA of the CDR3: TGCGCCAGCAGCGCAAGACTAGCAAACCAAGAGACCCAGTACTTC.

The rearrangement uses TRBV5-1 and TRBJ1-3, with unresolved D. Germline V CDR1 and CDR2: SGHRS, YFSETQ. With 0 bases removed from V and 3 bases from J, the gap between germline ends came to 13 bases. There are 16 residues in the CDR3. This chain's CDR3 is CASSLDGVVFGNTIYF. The CDR3 DNA reads as TGCGCCAGCAGCTTGGATGGAGTTGTCTTTGGAAACACCATATATTTT.

In DNA form, the CDR3 reads TGTGCCAGCATCGGACAGGGAAGCAGGAACACTGAAGCTTTCTTT. Its translation: CASIGQGSRNTEAFF. The V call is TRBV6-5, the J call TRBJ1-1, with 8 positions matching TRBD1. CDR1 and CDR2 from the germline V gene are MNHEY and SVGAGI. This CDR3 spans 15 amino acids. Unmatched junction bases numbered 8, after V lost 7 bases and J lost 1 base.

This clone came up once. The rearrangement uses TRBV15 and TRBJ2-7, with D perhaps matching TRBD2 (5 bases). Germline CDR1 is LNHNV and CDR2 is YYDKDF (reference sequence). Trimming took off 0 bases at V and 0 bases at J, with 9 bases between the two ends. This CDR3 has 15 residues. CDR3 sequence (DNA): TGTGCCACCAGCAGAGATATGGCGGGCTCCTACGAGCAGTACTTC. Translating it yields CATSRDMAGSYEQYF.

This clone was found a few times. The rearrangement links TRBV6-5 to TRBJ2-7, with D possibly matching TRBD2 (5 bases). The germline V and J ends were trimmed by 7 bases and 1 base, with 17 bases remaining between them. This CDR3 region has 15 residues. Germline V lookup: CDR1 MNHEY, CDR2 SVGAGI. In DNA, the CDR3 is TGTGCCAGCACCAGTGAGGGAAGAAGATCCTACGAGCAGTACTTC. It codes for CASTSEGRRSYEQYF.

The chain combines TRBV6-5 with TRBJ1-5, with D hard to call. V was pared by 6 bases and J by 0 bases, with 6 bases between. The CDR3 totals 13 residues. Germline CDR1 is MNHEY and CDR2 is SVGAGI. As DNA, the CDR3 is TGTGCCAGCAGGCTCTATAGCAATCAGCCCCAGCATTTT. Its translation is CASRLYSNQPQHF.

J is TRBJ1-4 and V is TRBV7-7; D is unclear. V lost 0 bases, J lost 2 bases, and 7 bases lay in between. Germline CDR1 SSHAT, CDR2 FNYEAQ (reference sequence). The CDR3 is 15 residues long. In DNA, the CDR3 is TGTGCCAGCAGCTTAGCTCCCGGTACTAATGAAAAACTGTTTTTT. Its protein product is CASSLAPGTNEKLFF.

The chain combines TRBV28 with TRBJ1-5; D remains ambiguous. The CDR3 extends over 15 amino acids. Per germline, CDR1 MDHEN and CDR2 SYDVKM. V shed 6 bases and J shed 0 bases, with 12 bases lying between them. The CDR3 reads CASRRSGNSNQPQHF. The CDR3 coding sequence is TGTGCCAGCAGACGTTCTGGCAATAGCAATCAGCCCCAGCATTTT.

J is TRBJ2-1 and V is TRBV7-6, with 11 bases lining up with TRBD1. The germline gives CDR1 SGHVS, CDR2 FNYEAQ. This CDR3 has 17 residues. V lost 5 bases, J lost 8 bases, and 14 bases stayed unmatched. CDR3 in amino acids: CASSTRDRGSRGDEQFF. CDR3 DNA sequence: TGTGCCAGCAGCACCCGGGACAGGGGGAGCCGTGGCGATGAGCAGTTCTTC.

The J gene is TRBJ2-7, the V gene TRBV30, with a weak D call TRBD1 (6 bases). The CDR3 has 11 amino acids. The germline V and J ends were trimmed by 5 bases and 4 bases, with 9 bases remaining between them. Per germline, CDR1 GTSNPN and CDR2 SVGIG (reference sequence). DNA of the CDR3: TGTGCCTGGTCACAGGGATACGAGCAGTACTTC. Amino acid sequence: CAWSQGYEQYF.

This clone occurred a few times. The CDR3 loop reads CASSLEGSHGPQHF. CDR3 in DNA: TGCGCCAGCAGCTTGGAAGGGAGCCATGGGCCCCAGCATTTT. The rearrangement joins TRBV5-1 to TRBJ1-5; no clear D. Germline values: CDR1 SGHRS, CDR2 YFSETQ. Trimming took off 0 bases at V and 9 bases at J, with 13 bases between the two ends. The CDR3 spans 14 residues.

The chain joins TRBV7-2 to TRBJ2-7, with 11 bases fitting TRBD2. The germline gives CDR1 SGHTA, CDR2 FQGNSA. CDR3 length equals 16 residues. The J segment lost 2 bases and the V segment lost 4 bases, leaving 7 bases of the junction unmatched. The DNA for the CDR3 is TGTGCCAGCAGCTCCCTGACTAGCGGGGCCCCCTACGAGCAGTACTTC. This sequence encodes CASSSLTSGAPYEQYF. The whole variable domain, remainder taken from reference TRBV7-2 and TRBJ2-7, is GAGVSQSPSNKVTEKGKDVELRCDPISGHTALYWYRQSLGQGLEFLIYFQGNSAPDKSGLPSDRFSAERTGGSVSTLTIQRTQQEDSAVYLCASSSLTSGAPYEQYFGPGTRLTVT.

The chain links TRBV11-3 to TRBJ2-2, with 8 bases lining up with TRBD2. CDR1 and CDR2 from the germline V gene are SGHNT and YENEEA. CDR3 length: 16 residues. V was pared by 3 bases and J by 5 bases, with 8 bases of the junction left unmatched. The CDR3 protein is CASSFSSGSNTGELFF. In DNA, the CDR3 is TGTGCCAGCAGCTTCTCCAGCGGGAGTAATACCGGGGAGCTGTTTTTT.

The J gene is TRBJ2-3, the V gene TRBV7-3; 9 bases align to TRBD2. V gave up 4 bases and J gave up 5 bases; unmatched junction bases: 10. The CDR3 totals 16 residues. Germline loops: CDR1 SGHTA, CDR2 FQGTGA. CDR3 in DNA: TGTGCCAGCAGCTCAACCCCGGGACTAGCAGTAGATACGCAGTATTTT. Amino acid sequence: CASSSTPGLAVDTQYF.

This chain connects TRBV7-8 to TRBJ2-7; 7 nucleotides agree with TRBD1. The length of the CDR3 is 14 residues. Germline CDR1 reads SGHVS; CDR2 reads FQNEAQ. V lost 2 bases to trimming and J lost 3 bases; unmatched junction nucleotides: 4. The CDR3 bases are TGTGCCAGCAGCTTATCGGGACAGATCTACGAGCAGTACTTC. This sequence encodes CASSLSGQIYEQYF.

The chain is built from TRBV25-1 and TRBJ2-3, with 7 positions matching TRBD1. The CDR3 extends over 16 amino acids. After removal of 4 bases from V and 0 bases from J, the junction contained 7 bases not matched to a gene. The germline V gene has CDR1 MGHDK and CDR2 SYGVNS. The CDR3 DNA follows: TGTGCCAGCAGTGGGGGACAGCCGAGGAGCACAGATACGCAGTATTTT. Translated: CASSGGQPRSTDTQYF. The full variable domain, rest sourced from reference TRBV25-1 and TRBJ2-3, is EADIYQTPRYLVIGTGKKITLECSQTMGHDKMYWYQQDPGMELHLIHYSYGVNSTEKGDLSSESTVSRIRTEHFPLTLESARPSHTSQYLCASSGGQPRSTDTQYFGPGTRLTVL.